Listed below are T cell receptor beta chains from one sample, sequenced in a study of beta chain features in type 1 diabetes. TCRdb's table, derived via immunoSEQ multiplex PCR, lists solely in-frame clones and lacks some. Counted here are approximately 44,000 clones, under 65% occurring once; the ten biggest clones make up 2.1%. The sample taken for sequencing was Tregs from blood. These TCRs come from a woman under 30 in good health. CDR3s include the opening cysteine and the closing phenylalanine or tryptophan. The D gene is left open where the match is weak. Clone size is given for some rows only: seen once, a few or many times, or a class if the clone is expanded.

j_call,d_call,v_call,clone_size,cdr3_aa,cdr3_nt
TRBJ1-2,TRBD1,TRBV6-6,-,CASSTRDRRNYGYTF,TGTGCCAGCAGTACTCGGGACAGAAGGAACTATGGCTACACCTTC
TRBJ1-2,-,TRBV10-2,few,CASSAGGNYGYTF,TGCGCCAGCAGTGCGGGGGGCAACTATGGCTACACCTTC
TRBJ2-2,-,TRBV19,-,CASSIPRGGHANTGELFF,TGTGCCAGTAGTATCCCTAGAGGTGGACACGCGAACACCGGGGAGCTGTTTTTT
TRBJ1-1,-,TRBV5-1,-,CASSPSGQGYTEAFF,TGCGCCAGCAGCCCCTCAGGGCAGGGTTACACTGAAGCTTTCTTT
TRBJ1-6,-,TRBV6-5,-,CASSPGIYHNSPLHF,TGTGCCAGCAGCCCCGGGATTTACCATAATTCACCCCTCCACTTT
TRBJ2-7,-,TRBV18,-,CASSPTGDEQYF,TGTGCCAGCTCACCAACCGGGGACGAGCAGTACTTC
TRBJ2-4,TRBD2,TRBV4-3,-,CASSQAGDSYIQYF,TGCGCCAGCAGCCAGGCGGGAGACTCCTACATTCAGTACTTC
TRBJ2-7,TRBD2,TRBV28,few,CASSFSGRPYEQYF,TGTGCCAGCAGTTTTAGCGGGAGGCCCTACGAGCAGTACTTC
TRBJ2-7,TRBD2,TRBV25-1,few,CASRTSGRVLYF,TGTGCCAGCAGGACTAGCGGGCGGGTCCTTTACTTC
TRBJ2-1,TRBD2,TRBV15,-,CATSPRTSGRAWEQFF,TGTGCCACCAGCCCCCGGACTAGCGGGAGGGCATGGGAGCAGTTCTTC
TRBJ2-7,-,TRBV6-1,-,CASNHQGGGVHEQYF,TGTGCCAGCAATCACCAGGGAGGAGGGGTCCACGAGCAGTACTTC
TRBJ2-3,-,TRBV5-1,few,CASSWRPGDTQYF,TGCGCCAGCAGCTGGAGACCTGGGGATACGCAGTATTTT
TRBJ2-7,-,TRBV7-8,few,CASSLSIYEQYF,TGTGCCAGCAGCTTATCTATTTACGAGCAGTACTTC
TRBJ1-1,-,TRBV5-8,few,CASSHRDGGTEAFF,TGTGCCAGCAGCCACCGGGACGGGGGCACTGAAGCTTTCTTT
TRBJ2-7,TRBD1,TRBV7-2,few,CASSRSDRTYEQYF,TGTGCCAGCAGCAGATCGGACAGGACCTACGAGCAGTACTTC
TRBJ2-1,-,TRBV30,-,CAWSVGANEQFF,TGTGCCTGGAGTGTTGGGGCCAATGAGCAGTTCTTC